This T cell receptor (beta chain) is drawn from a study of shared clonotypes between healthy human individuals. Overall study: Donor composition was two women and three men, aged 18 to 49. Researchers assigned three CD4 naive, three CD4 memory, two CD8 naive and one CD8 memory plate to each donor.

Those who donated were healthy HIV-negative adults, with no recent acute infections or vaccinations reported. TCRdb keeps only in-frame clones here, not all; method: immunoSEQ multiplex PCR. The sample yields 950,000 to 1,300,000 clones, roughly 70% seen once. CDR3 length equals 15 residues. V was clipped by 5 bases and J by 8 bases; unmatched bases: 9. Germline loops: CDR1 SGHVS, CDR2 FQNEAQ. Sequenced: memory CD4+ T cells sorted from blood. The subset is: CD45RA-negative fraction. The V call is TRBV7-8, the J call TRBJ1-4; 9 bases agree with TRBD1. The origin of this receptor is a man aged 18 to 29 in good health. CDR3 amino acids: CASSQGQGTGEKLFF. CDR3 bases: TGTGCCAGCAGCCAGGGACAGGGAACAGGGGAAAAACTGTTTTTT.